The 3 T cell receptor beta chains presented below share a single source sample, sequenced in a study of cytomegalovirus exposure and HLA in healthy donors. Sequenced by immunoSEQ multiplex PCR; TCRdb stores in-frame clones only, minus some. Among roughly 68,000 clones listed, over 90% were seen once. Specimen: PBMCs. The receptors here all came from a woman between 18 and 29 years old in good health and CMV-seropositive.

The rearrangement links TRBV5-6 to TRBJ2-3; the D gene is possibly TRBD1 (5 bases). The CDR3 loop spans 13 amino acids. Germline loops: CDR1 SGHDT, CDR2 YYEEEE. The V end was cut by 4 bases, the J end by 5 bases, with 11 bases between. The CDR3 protein is CASSPERGDTQYF. As DNA, the CDR3 is TGTGCCAGCAGCCCGGAAAGGGGAGATACGCAGTATTTT.

The genes are TRBV28 and TRBJ1-2, with TRBD1 matching over 9 bases. V gave up 5 bases and J gave up 0 bases; unmatched junction bases: 4. The CDR3 covers 15 residues. In germline, CDR1 is MDHEN, CDR2 SYDVKM. The CDR3 sequence: CASSPRTGANYGYTF. CDR3 DNA: TGTGCCAGCAGTCCCCGGACAGGGGCTAACTATGGCTACACCTTC.

The chain recombines TRBV5-8 with TRBJ2-4; D gene unclear. Between the trimmed V and J ends, which lost 2 bases and 6 bases, there was a span of 6 bases. Germline V CDR1 and CDR2: SGHTS, YDEGEE. The CDR3 is 12 residues long. The CDR3 bases are TGTGCCAGCAGCTTCCAGTCAAACATTCAGTACTTC. Amino acid sequence: CASSFQSNIQYF. Full variable domain (outside the CDR3, taken from reference TRBV5-8 and TRBJ2-4): EAGVTQSPTHLIKTRGQQATLRCSPISGHTSVYWYQQALGLGLQFLLWYDEGEERNRGNFPPRFSGRQFPNYSSELNVNALELEDSALYLCASSFQSNIQYFGAGTRLSVL.